This TCR beta chain originates from a study of beta chain features in type 1 diabetes. Study observations and caveats: For Type 1 diabetes patients, all four CD4+ subsets carried TCRB CDR3s that were moderately but significantly shorter.

Germline values: CDR1 MDHEN, CDR2 SYDVKM. The CDR3 has 13 residues. Trimming left V 5 bases short and J 3 bases short, with 11 bases between. Since all of the isolated RNA was reverse transcribed, expressed TCRB transcripts were what got sequenced. TCRdb's copy holds only in-frame clones and misses some; the assay was immunoSEQ multiplex PCR. The data hold a few hundred thousand clones, with 24% observed a single time. Remarks on this clone: What it binds is not known.

Specimen: naive CD4+ T cells from blood. V is TRBV28 and J is TRBJ2-7; the D gene is possibly TRBD1 (7 bases). The sequence was obtained from a woman in her twenties or thirties with type 1 diabetes. CDR3 sequence (DNA): TGTGCCAGCAGTCGGGGGACAGTCTACGAGCAGTACTTC. Amino acids: CASSRGTVYEQYF.